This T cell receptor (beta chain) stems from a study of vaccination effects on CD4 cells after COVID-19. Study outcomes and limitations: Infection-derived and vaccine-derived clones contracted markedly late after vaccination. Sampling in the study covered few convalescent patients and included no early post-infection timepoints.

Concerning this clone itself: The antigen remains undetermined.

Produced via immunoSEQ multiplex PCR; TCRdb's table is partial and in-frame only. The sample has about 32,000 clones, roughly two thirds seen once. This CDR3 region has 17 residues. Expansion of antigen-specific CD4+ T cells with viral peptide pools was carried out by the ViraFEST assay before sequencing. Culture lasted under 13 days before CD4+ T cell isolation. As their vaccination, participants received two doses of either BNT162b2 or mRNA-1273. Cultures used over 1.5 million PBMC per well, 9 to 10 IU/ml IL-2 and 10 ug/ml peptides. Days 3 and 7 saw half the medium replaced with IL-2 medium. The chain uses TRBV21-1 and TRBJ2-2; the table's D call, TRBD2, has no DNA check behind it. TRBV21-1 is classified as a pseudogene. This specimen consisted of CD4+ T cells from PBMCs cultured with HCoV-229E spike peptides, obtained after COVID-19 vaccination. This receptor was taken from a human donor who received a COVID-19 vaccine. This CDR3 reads CASSSQKAGPNTGELFF. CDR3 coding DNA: TGTGCCAGCAGCTCCCAAAAAGCGGGACCGAACACCGGGGAGCTGTTTTTT.